Listed below are T cell receptor beta chains from one sample, sequenced in a study of cytomegalovirus exposure and HLA in healthy donors. The repertoire was sequenced with immunoSEQ multiplex PCR; TCRdb's copy has only in-frame clones and lacks some. The sample lists 80,000 or so clones; roughly 69% were seen once. Sequenced input: PBMCs. All receptors derive from a woman aged 45-59 years in good health and CMV-seropositive. The CDR3 runs from the conserved cysteine through the conserved F or W. Fields, in order: J gene, V gene, D gene, clone size, CDR3 DNA, CDR3 protein. A D gene is named only where the DNA matches it firmly. Not all rows give a size; the values are once, few, many and, for expanded clones, a class.

j_call: TRBJ1-5; v_call: TRBV30; d_call: -; clone_size: -; cdr3_nt: TGTGCCTGGAGGGCAGGAATCGGAATAGGTCAGCCCCAGCATTTT; cdr3_aa: CAWRAGIGIGQPQHF
j_call: TRBJ2-7; v_call: TRBV7-9; d_call: -; clone_size: -; cdr3_nt: TGTGCCAGCAGCAGCTCAGGGTTATCCTACGAGCAGTACTTC; cdr3_aa: CASSSSGLSYEQYF
j_call: TRBJ1-3; v_call: TRBV9; d_call: -; clone_size: -; cdr3_nt: TGTGCCAGCAGCCCGAGAATGTCCGTAGGAAACACCATATATTTT; cdr3_aa: CASSPRMSVGNTIYF
j_call: TRBJ2-2; v_call: TRBV30; d_call: -; clone_size: -; cdr3_nt: TGTGCCTGGAGTGTACCGGGGTCCGGGGAGCTGTTTTTT; cdr3_aa: CAWSVPGSGELFF
j_call: TRBJ2-2; v_call: TRBV7-9; d_call: -; clone_size: once; cdr3_nt: TGTGCCAGCAGCTTAGAGGCGGGCAACACCGGGGGGCTGTTTTTT; cdr3_aa: CASSLEAGNTGGLFF
j_call: TRBJ1-3; v_call: TRBV27; d_call: TRBD1; clone_size: -; cdr3_nt: TGTGCCAGCAAGGGACAGGGAATGGGAAACACCATATATTTT; cdr3_aa: CASKGQGMGNTIYF
j_call: TRBJ2-1; v_call: TRBV28; d_call: -; clone_size: -; cdr3_nt: TGTGCCAGCAGTTCGACCCCGGGCAGGGGTAAGGATGAGCAGTTCTTC; cdr3_aa: CASSSTPGRGKDEQFF
j_call: TRBJ1-2; v_call: TRBV14; d_call: -; clone_size: -; cdr3_nt: TGTGCCAGCAGCCAACCCTCCCATGGCGGCTACACCTTC; cdr3_aa: CASSQPSHGGYTF
j_call: TRBJ1-3; v_call: TRBV7-3; d_call: -; clone_size: -; cdr3_nt: TGTGCCAGCAGCGAAGACCAGGGTTACTCTGGAAACACCATATATTTT; cdr3_aa: CASSEDQGYSGNTIYF
j_call: TRBJ2-6; v_call: TRBV6-5; d_call: -; clone_size: few; cdr3_nt: TGTGCCAGCAGTTACTTCAAAGAAATCAGCGTCCTGACTTTC; cdr3_aa: CASSYFKEISVLTF
j_call: TRBJ2-7; v_call: TRBV11-2; d_call: TRBD1; clone_size: -; cdr3_nt: TGTGCCAGCAGCGGCAAGTATGGACAGGGGGCCAATCTGGAGCAGTACTTC; cdr3_aa: CASSGKYGQGANLEQYF
j_call: TRBJ2-1; v_call: TRBV4-1; d_call: TRBD2; clone_size: -; cdr3_nt: TGCGCCAGCAGCCAAGATCTAGCGGGGGGGCCAGGTGGCAATGAGCAGTTCTTC; cdr3_aa: CASSQDLAGGPGGNEQFF
j_call: TRBJ1-1; v_call: TRBV29-1; d_call: TRBD1; clone_size: -; cdr3_nt: TGCAGCTCCTTGACAGGGAAGGACACTGAAGCTTTCTTT; cdr3_aa: CSSLTGKDTEAFF
j_call: TRBJ1-3; v_call: TRBV5-1; d_call: -; clone_size: -; cdr3_nt: TGCGCCAGCAGCTCTGGCCTCTCTGGAAACACCATATATTTT; cdr3_aa: CASSSGLSGNTIYF
j_call: TRBJ1-6; v_call: TRBV5-1; d_call: -; clone_size: -; cdr3_nt: TGCGCCAGCAGCTTGACAGGGTTCAGTGATTCACCCCTCCACTTT; cdr3_aa: CASSLTGFSDSPLHF
j_call: TRBJ2-5; v_call: TRBV13; d_call: -; clone_size: -; cdr3_nt: TGTGCCAGCAGCTTAGTCCGGGGAGAGACCCAGTACTTC; cdr3_aa: CASSLVRGETQYF
j_call: TRBJ2-1; v_call: TRBV6-1; d_call: -; clone_size: -; cdr3_nt: TGTGCCAGCAGACCTCCGGGGTACAATGAGCAGTTCTTC; cdr3_aa: CASRPPGYNEQFF
j_call: TRBJ1-3; v_call: TRBV6-1; d_call: -; clone_size: -; cdr3_nt: TGTGCCAGCAGTGGTATTAGCTCTGGAAACACCATATATTTT; cdr3_aa: CASSGISSGNTIYF
j_call: TRBJ1-4; v_call: TRBV2; d_call: -; clone_size: -; cdr3_nt: TGTGCCAGCAGTGAACTAATCCTTCAAGCGAGGAAACTGTTTTTT; cdr3_aa: CASSELILQARKLFF
j_call: TRBJ1-2; v_call: TRBV6-5; d_call: TRBD1; clone_size: -; cdr3_nt: TGTGCCAGCAGGAATCCGGGACAGGGGCCTGGCTACACCTTC; cdr3_aa: CASRNPGQGPGYTF
j_call: TRBJ1-1; v_call: TRBV9; d_call: TRBD1; clone_size: few; cdr3_nt: TGTGCCAGCAGCCCCCGGACAGGGGCCAACACTGAAGCTTTCTTT; cdr3_aa: CASSPRTGANTEAFF
j_call: TRBJ1-2; v_call: TRBV5-6; d_call: -; clone_size: few; cdr3_nt: TGTGCCAGCAGCACCGGGAACTATGGCTACACCTTC; cdr3_aa: CASSTGNYGYTF
j_call: TRBJ2-7; v_call: TRBV6-5; d_call: -; clone_size: -; cdr3_nt: TGTGCCAGCAGTGACTCCAGGAGGATGAGGGAGCAGTACTTC; cdr3_aa: CASSDSRRMREQYF
j_call: TRBJ2-1; v_call: TRBV13; d_call: TRBD2; clone_size: few; cdr3_nt: TGTGCCAGCAGCTCCACTAGCGGGGGGACCAGCTCCTACAATGAGCAGTTCTTC; cdr3_aa: CASSSTSGGTSSYNEQFF
j_call: TRBJ2-7; v_call: TRBV19; d_call: -; clone_size: -; cdr3_nt: TGTGCCAGTAGTTCATTCCGACAGGCCGAGCAGTACTTC; cdr3_aa: CASSSFRQAEQYF
j_call: TRBJ1-1; v_call: TRBV5-1; d_call: -; clone_size: -; cdr3_nt: TGCGCCAGCAGCTTGGTAGGACAGTCGGAGACTGAAGCTTTCTTT; cdr3_aa: CASSLVGQSETEAFF
j_call: TRBJ1-1; v_call: TRBV7-3; d_call: -; clone_size: -; cdr3_nt: TGTGCCAGCAGCTTAGGGGGGGCGAACACTGAAGCTTTCTTT; cdr3_aa: CASSLGGANTEAFF
j_call: TRBJ1-4; v_call: TRBV18; d_call: -; clone_size: -; cdr3_nt: TGTGCCGGCGGGGCGGGAAATGAAAAACTGTTTTTT; cdr3_aa: CAGGAGNEKLFF
j_call: TRBJ2-1; v_call: TRBV18; d_call: TRBD2; clone_size: -; cdr3_nt: TGTGCCAGCTCACCCGCCGGGACTAGCGGGGGGGACTACAATGAGCAGTTCTTC; cdr3_aa: CASSPAGTSGGDYNEQFF
j_call: TRBJ1-1; v_call: TRBV10-3; d_call: TRBD1; clone_size: -; cdr3_nt: TGTGCCATCAGGACAGGGGCGAACACTGAAGCTTTCTTT; cdr3_aa: CAIRTGANTEAFF
j_call: TRBJ1-2; v_call: TRBV19; d_call: -; clone_size: once; cdr3_nt: TGTGCCAGTAGTATAATAACTGAGGACTCCTATGGCTACACCTTC; cdr3_aa: CASSIITEDSYGYTF
j_call: TRBJ2-7; v_call: TRBV4-1; d_call: TRBD1; clone_size: -; cdr3_nt: TGCGCCAGCAGCCCCCCGGACAGGGGGCTCGAGCAGTACTTC; cdr3_aa: CASSPPDRGLEQYF
j_call: TRBJ2-7; v_call: TRBV7-9; d_call: -; clone_size: -; cdr3_nt: TGTGCCAGCAGCTTCATCTACGAGCAGTACTTC; cdr3_aa: CASSFIYEQYF
j_call: TRBJ2-5; v_call: TRBV2; d_call: TRBD2; clone_size: -; cdr3_nt: TGTGCCAGCGGAAGGGGACTACAAGAGACCCAGTACTTC; cdr3_aa: CASGRGLQETQYF
j_call: TRBJ2-6; v_call: TRBV4-1; d_call: TRBD1; clone_size: -; cdr3_nt: TGCGCCAGCAGCCAAGGGACAGGAAGCTCTGGGGCCAACGTCCTGACTTTC; cdr3_aa: CASSQGTGSSGANVLTF